A single T cell receptor beta chain is shown here with its context. The data were obtained in a study of sequential checkpoint blockade in melanoma. Study-wide context: Patients were randomized 1:1 to nivolumab-then-ipilimumab or ipilimumab-then-nivolumab first-line.

Using immunoSEQ multiplex PCR, the repertoire was profiled, and TCRdb retains in-frame clones only, with some absent. Found here are about 9,100 clones, roughly four fifths of them singletons; the top ten hold around a sixth. Noted treatment: randomized to nivolumab then ipilimumab (arm A) or the reverse (arm B). No patient had prior DNA-damaging chemotherapy. Sorted cells were live CD3+CD8+, lacking CD19 and CD56, from PBMCs. This specimen consisted of CD8+ T cells sorted from blood (inferred from file names), obtained from a patient given nivolumab and ipilimumab in sequence. The origin of this receptor is a human donor with melanoma.

The CDR3 region is CAVPSGGAGNEQFF. The CDR3, as DNA: TGCGCCGTACCTAGCGGGGGGGCCGGGAATGAGCAGTTCTTC. The chain employs TRBV10-2 and TRBJ2-1, with 12 bases identical to TRBD2. The CDR3 sequence is 14 residues long. V gave up 11 bases and J gave up 7 bases; unmatched junction bases: 9. CDR1 is WSHSY and CDR2 is SAAADI in the germline V gene.